The clone carrying this TCR beta chain appeared a single time. Its antigen remains unknown. The CDR3 spans 13 residues. Trimming shortened V by 0 bases and J by 7 bases, and 10 bases separated the two germline ends. Germline CDR1 and CDR2: GTSNPN and SVGIG (reference sequence). Patients were all untreated before their thyroid surgery. Per the original methods: The authors used CDR3 differences across clinicopathological groups to build a distant-metastasis classifier for papillary thyroid cancer. Via MiXCR, TCRdb re-called the PCR reads. TCRdb, not the authors, supplied the V and J calls. Seen here are 4,000 to 5,000 clones, 28% observed once, and the top ten hold roughly a sixth. This record belongs to a study of metastatic and nonmetastatic thyroid tumors. Study-level background: Repertoires from blood and tumor or nodule tissue of malignant and benign thyroid patients were compared.

Study-wide findings and caveats: According to reports, the diversity of TCR beta was significantly higher in malignant thyroid tumors than in benign nodules, and this held in both blood and tumor samples.

The sequenced sample consisted of adjacent normal tissue. The chain has TRBV30 and TRBJ2-4, with D possibly matching TRBD1 (6 bases). This TCR derives from a female donor with papillary thyroid cancer or a benign thyroid nodule (not recorded which). Some clones in this sample may be carry-over from other donors' samples. The CDR3: CAWSVGTNNIQYF. The CDR3 DNA follows: TGTGCCTGGAGTGTCGGGACAAATAACATTCAGTACTTC.